One TCR beta chain is described in this entry. The antigen remains unidentified. Profiling relied on immunoSEQ multiplex PCR, and the TCRdb table lists in-frame clones only, not all of them. The sample lists roughly 150,000 clones; roughly 89% were seen once. Germline CDR1 is SQVTM and CDR2 is ANQGSEA. The CDR3 is 13 amino acids. The V gene lost 4 bases and the J gene lost 1 base, with 11 bases spanning the gap. The sample comes from a study of T cell responses to AZD1222 COVID-19 vaccine. Findings of the study overall: With dominance at 160-218 and 743-854, vaccine-associated CD4 TCRs spanned spike.

The starting material was peripheral blood, obtained on day 0 of AZD1222 vaccination. The source is an adult in good health. The V and J genes are TRBV29-1 and TRBJ2-7, with D uncertain. The CDR3: CSVGAGLSYEQYF. The CDR3 region has the DNA TGCAGCGTTGGGGCCGGATTGTCCTACGAGCAGTACTTC.